The sequence of this TCR beta chain was determined in a study of blood T cell repertoires in COVID-19. Background on the study: PBMCs, B-cell-depleted T cells, or T cells provided the cDNA or gDNA that made up the material.

Using immunoSEQ multiplex PCR, the repertoire was profiled, and TCRdb retains in-frame clones only, with some absent. The sample contains about 42,000 clones, around nine tenths of which appear only once. The receptor comes from a man between 70 and 80 years old with active COVID-19. The sequenced material came from peripheral blood.

The CDR3 region is CSVEVRNTEAFF. DNA for the CDR3: TGCAGCGTTGAGGTTAGGAACACTGAAGCTTTCTTT. The chain employs TRBV29-1 and TRBJ1-1; D unresolved. Germline CDR1 and CDR2: SQVTM and ANQGSEA. V was trimmed by 3 bases and J by 1 base, leaving 6 bases between them. The CDR3 totals 12 residues.